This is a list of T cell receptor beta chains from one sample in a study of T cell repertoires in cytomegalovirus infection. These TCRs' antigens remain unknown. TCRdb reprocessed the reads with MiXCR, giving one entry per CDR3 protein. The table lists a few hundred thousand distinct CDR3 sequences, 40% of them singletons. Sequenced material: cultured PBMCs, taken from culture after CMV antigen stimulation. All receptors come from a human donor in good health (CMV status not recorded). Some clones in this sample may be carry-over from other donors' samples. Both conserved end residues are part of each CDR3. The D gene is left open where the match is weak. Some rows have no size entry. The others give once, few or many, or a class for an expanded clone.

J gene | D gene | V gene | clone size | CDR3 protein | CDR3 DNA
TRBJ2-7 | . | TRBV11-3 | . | CASSLDRASLEQYF | TGTGCCAGCAGCTTGGACAGAGCTTCCCTCGAGCAGTACTTC
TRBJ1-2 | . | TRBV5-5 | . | CASSRNRGYTF | TGTGCCAGCAGCCGAAACCGCGGCTACACCTTC
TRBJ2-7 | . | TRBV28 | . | CASSLSTGLGYEQYF | TGTGCCAGCAGTTTATCGACAGGTCTTGGCTACGAGCAGTACTTC
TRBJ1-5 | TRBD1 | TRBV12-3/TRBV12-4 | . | CASSLDRGQSNQPQHF | TGTGCCAGCAGTCTCGACAGGGGGCAAAGCAATCAGCCCCAGCATTTT
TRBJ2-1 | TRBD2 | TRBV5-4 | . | CASSLQGLALGEFF | TGTGCCAGCAGCCTGCAAGGACTAGCGTTAGGGGAGTTCTTC
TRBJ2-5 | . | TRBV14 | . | CASSRYRSAQTVTQETQYF | TGTGCCAGCAGCCGATACAGAAGCGCCCAGACAGTGACCCAAGAGACCCAGTACTTC
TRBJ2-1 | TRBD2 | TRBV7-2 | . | CASRPAGTRSNEQFF | TGTGCCAGCAGACCCGCCGGGACTAGGAGCAATGAGCAGTTCTTC
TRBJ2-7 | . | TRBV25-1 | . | CASSFGRGEQYF | TGTGCCAGCAGCTTCGGGCGGGGCGAGCAGTACTTC
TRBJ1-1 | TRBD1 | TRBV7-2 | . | CASSLTGGKMNTEAFF | TGTGCCAGCAGCCTGACAGGGGGCAAGATGAACACTGAAGCTTTCTTT
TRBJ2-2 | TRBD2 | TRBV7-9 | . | CASTRGGSTGELFF | TGTGCCAGCACGAGGGGAGGGTCCACCGGGGAGCTGTTTTTT
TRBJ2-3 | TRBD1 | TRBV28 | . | CASSFGVRGLTDTQYF | TGTGCCAGCAGTTTTGGAGTCAGGGGGCTCACAGATACGCAGTATTTT
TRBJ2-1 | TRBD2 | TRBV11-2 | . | CASSSGTSGGARYNEQFF | TGTGCCAGCAGCTCCGGCACTAGCGGGGGGGCAAGGTACAATGAGCAGTTCTTC
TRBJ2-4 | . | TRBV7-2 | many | CASSSWRADKNIQYF | TGTGCCAGCAGCTCCTGGAGGGCCGACAAAAACATTCAGTACTTC
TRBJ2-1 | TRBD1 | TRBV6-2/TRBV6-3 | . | CASSYRGRGNEQFF | TGTGCCAGCAGTTACAGGGGGCGCGGTAATGAGCAGTTCTTC
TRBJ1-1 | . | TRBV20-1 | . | CSARSSEFEAFF | TGCAGTGCTAGATCCTCCGAATTTGAAGCTTTCTTT
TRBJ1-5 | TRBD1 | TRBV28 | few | CATAPGTADQPQHF | TGTGCCACCGCCCCCGGGACAGCGGATCAGCCCCAGCATTTT
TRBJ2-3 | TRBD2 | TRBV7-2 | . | CPSSAGTRRTDTQYF | TGTCCCAGCAGCGCAGGGACTAGACGCACAGATACGCAGTATTTT
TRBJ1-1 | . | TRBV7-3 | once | CASSSAGYTTEAFF | TGTGCCAGCAGCTCGGCGGGGTACACCACTGAAGCTTTCTTT
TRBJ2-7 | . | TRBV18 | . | CASSSRVFHEQYF | TGTGCCAGCTCATCCAGGGTTTTCCACGAGCAGTACTTC
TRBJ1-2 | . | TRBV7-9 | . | CASSRQDNYGYTF | TGTGCCAGCAGCCGACAGGATAACTATGGCTACACCTTC
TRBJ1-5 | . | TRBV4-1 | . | CASSLSPGVGNQPQHF | TGCGCCAGCAGCCTTTCTCCTGGGGTTGGCAATCAGCCCCAGCATTTT
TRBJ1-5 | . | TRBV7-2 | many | CASSLGAGLGHQPQHF | TGTGCCAGCAGCTTAGGGGCCGGACTGGGGCATCAGCCCCAGCATTTT
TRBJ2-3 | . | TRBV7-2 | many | CASSLDSGGTDTQYF | TGTGCCAGCAGCTTAGACTCCGGTGGCACAGATACGCAGTATTTT
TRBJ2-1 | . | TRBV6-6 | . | CASSYSTGAPSYNEQFF | TGTGCCAGCAGTTACTCGACGGGGGCCCCCTCCTACAATGAGCAGTTCTTC
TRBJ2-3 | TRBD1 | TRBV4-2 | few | CASSPRDRGTDTQYF | TGTGCCAGCAGCCCCCGGGACAGGGGGACAGATACGCAGTATTTT
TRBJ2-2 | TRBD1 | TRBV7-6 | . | CASSLARGHVGELFF | TGTGCCAGCAGCTTAGCGAGGGGGCATGTCGGGGAGCTGTTTTTT